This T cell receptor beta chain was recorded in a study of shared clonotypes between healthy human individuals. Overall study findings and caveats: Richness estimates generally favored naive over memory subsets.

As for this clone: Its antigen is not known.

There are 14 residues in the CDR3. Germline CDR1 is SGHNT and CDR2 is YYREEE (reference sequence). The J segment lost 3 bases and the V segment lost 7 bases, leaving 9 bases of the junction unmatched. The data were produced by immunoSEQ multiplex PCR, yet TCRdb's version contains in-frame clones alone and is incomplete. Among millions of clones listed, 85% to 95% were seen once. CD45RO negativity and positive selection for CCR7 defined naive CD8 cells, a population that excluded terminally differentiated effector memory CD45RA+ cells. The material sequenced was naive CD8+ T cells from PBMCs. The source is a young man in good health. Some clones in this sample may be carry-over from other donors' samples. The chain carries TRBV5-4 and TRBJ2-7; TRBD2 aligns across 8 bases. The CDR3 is CASSPAGGIYEQYF. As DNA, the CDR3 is TGTGCCAGCTCACCGGCGGGAGGAATCTACGAGCAGTACTTC.